Listed below are T cell receptor beta chains from one sample, sequenced in a study of identifying expanded T cells in peripheral blood. TCRdb's table, derived via immunoSEQ multiplex PCR, lists solely in-frame clones and lacks some. The data hold roughly 63,000 clones, with around 81% observed a single time. The specimen was blood. Receptors originate from a person aged 18 to 75 in good health. Each CDR3 is given with its conserved first and last residue. The D gene is left open where the match is weak. Clone sizes are given selectively: once, few, many, or a class where the clone is expanded.

j_call,d_call,clone_size,v_call,cdr3_nt,cdr3_aa
TRBJ1-6,TRBD1,-,TRBV4-1,TGCGCCAGCAGCCGGGACAGGGGAGCAAGCTCCTATAATTCACCCCTCCACTTT,CASSRDRGASSYNSPLHF
TRBJ2-2,TRBD2,-,TRBV14,TGTGCCAGCAGCCGCCCCGGGGGGGTGAACACCGGGGAGCTGTTTTTT,CASSRPGGVNTGELFF
TRBJ2-7,TRBD2,-,TRBV11-2,TGTGCCAGCAGCGCTCTAGCGGGTAGCTCCTACGAGCAGTACTTC,CASSALAGSSYEQYF
TRBJ2-5,-,-,TRBV30,TGTGCCTGGAGCAGTCGGGCAGTGAGGGAGACCCAGTACTTC,CAWSSRAVRETQYF
TRBJ2-4,TRBD1,-,TRBV2,TGTGCCAGCAGTGTAAGGACAGGGTGGGACATTCAGTACTTC,CASSVRTGWDIQYF
TRBJ1-1,-,-,TRBV19,TGTGCCAGTAGAGTAACAGGCGTGAACACTGAAGCTTTCTTT,CASRVTGVNTEAFF
TRBJ1-2,-,-,TRBV7-2,TGTGCCAGCAGCCGCCGGGACAATAACTATGGCTACACCTTC,CASSRRDNNYGYTF
TRBJ2-1,-,-,TRBV25-1,TGTGCCAGCAGTGTAGCCGATGAGCAGTTCTTC,CASSVADEQFF
TRBJ2-7,TRBD2,few,TRBV30,TGTGCCTGGAAACAAGGGAGGGGCCCCTACGAGCAGTACTTC,CAWKQGRGPYEQYF
TRBJ1-1,-,-,TRBV5-4,TGTGCCAGCAGCTTGGCGCGGGGGGGTGGCACTGAAGCTTTCTTT,CASSLARGGGTEAFF
TRBJ2-2,TRBD1,-,TRBV11-3,TGTGCCAGCAGCGCCGGGACAGGCTCCACCGGGGAGCTGTTTTTT,CASSAGTGSTGELFF
TRBJ1-5,-,once,TRBV7-9,TGTGCCAGCAGCTCGGGGGTCAGTCAGCCCCAGCATTTT,CASSSGVSQPQHF
TRBJ2-1,TRBD2,-,TRBV5-1,TGCGCCAGCAGCTTGGGACCTACTAGCGGGAGTTACAATGAGCAGTTCTTC,CASSLGPTSGSYNEQFF
TRBJ2-3,-,-,TRBV16,TGTGCCAGCAGCCCCCTTGGTATTGCAGATACGCAGTATTTT,CASSPLGIADTQYF
TRBJ1-1,TRBD1,-,TRBV30,TGTGCCTGGAGCGGAAGTACGACAGGGCAGACTGAAGCTTTCTTT,CAWSGSTTGQTEAFF
TRBJ1-5,-,-,TRBV2,TGTGCCAGCAGTGTTGCGGGTAATCAGCCCCAGCATTTT,CASSVAGNQPQHF
TRBJ1-2,TRBD1,-,TRBV6-5,TGTGCCAGCAGCCGGGGACAGGGTCTTGGCTACACCTTC,CASSRGQGLGYTF
TRBJ1-2,-,-,TRBV10-3,TGTGCCATCAGTGGAGGGGTCGACTATGGCTACACCTTC,CAISGGVDYGYTF